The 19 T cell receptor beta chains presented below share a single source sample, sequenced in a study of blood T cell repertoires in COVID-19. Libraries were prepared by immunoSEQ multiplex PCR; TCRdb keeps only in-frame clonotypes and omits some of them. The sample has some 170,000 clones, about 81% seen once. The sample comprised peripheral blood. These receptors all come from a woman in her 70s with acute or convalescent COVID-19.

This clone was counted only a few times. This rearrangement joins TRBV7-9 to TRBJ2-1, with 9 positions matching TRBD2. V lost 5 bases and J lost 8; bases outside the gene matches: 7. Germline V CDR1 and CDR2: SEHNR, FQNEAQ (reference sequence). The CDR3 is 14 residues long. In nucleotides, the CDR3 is TGTGCCAGCAGCCCAGGCGGGGGGGCCTATGAGCAGTTCTTC. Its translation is CASSPGGGAYEQFF.

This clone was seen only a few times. CDR3 in DNA: TGTGCCAGCAGGCAGATCCCGTATGGCTACACCTTC. Its protein is CASRQIPYGYTF. The chain uses TRBV28 and TRBJ1-2; D is unresolved. Germline V gene data show CDR1 as MDHEN and CDR2 as SYDVKM. The CDR3 is 12 amino acids. V lost 6 bases to trimming and J lost 5 bases, with 10 bases between them.

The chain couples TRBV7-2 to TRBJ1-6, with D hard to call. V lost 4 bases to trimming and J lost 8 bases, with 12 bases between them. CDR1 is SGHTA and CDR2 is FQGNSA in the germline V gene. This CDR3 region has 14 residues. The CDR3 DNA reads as TGTGCCAGCAGCTCCTCAGAGGAACATTCACCCCTCCACTTT. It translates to CASSSSEEHSPLHF.

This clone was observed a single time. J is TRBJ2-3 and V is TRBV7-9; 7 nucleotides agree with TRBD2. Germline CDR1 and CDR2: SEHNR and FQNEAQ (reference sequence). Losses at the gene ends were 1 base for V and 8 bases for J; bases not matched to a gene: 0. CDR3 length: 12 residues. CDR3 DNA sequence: TGTGCCAGCAGCTTAGAGCGGGGTACGCAGTATTTT. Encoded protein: CASSLERGTQYF.

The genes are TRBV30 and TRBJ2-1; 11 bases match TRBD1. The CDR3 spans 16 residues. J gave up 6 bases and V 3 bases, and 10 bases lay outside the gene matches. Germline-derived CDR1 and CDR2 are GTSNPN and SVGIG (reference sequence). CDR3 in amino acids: CAWRALGQGVSNEQFF. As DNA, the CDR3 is TGTGCCTGGAGGGCCCTGGGACAGGGGGTAAGCAATGAGCAGTTCTTC.

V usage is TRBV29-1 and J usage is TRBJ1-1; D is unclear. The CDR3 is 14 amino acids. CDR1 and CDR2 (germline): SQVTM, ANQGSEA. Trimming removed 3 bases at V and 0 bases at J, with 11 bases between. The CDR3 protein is CSVDQRHMNTEAFF. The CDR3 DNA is TGCAGCGTTGATCAGAGACATATGAACACTGAAGCTTTCTTT.

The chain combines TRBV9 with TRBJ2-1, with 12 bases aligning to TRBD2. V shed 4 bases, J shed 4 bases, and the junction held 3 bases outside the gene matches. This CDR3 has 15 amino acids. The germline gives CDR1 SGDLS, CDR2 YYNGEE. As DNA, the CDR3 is TGTGCCAGCAGCCCGACTAGCGGGGGATACAATGAGCAGTTCTTC. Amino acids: CASSPTSGGYNEQFF. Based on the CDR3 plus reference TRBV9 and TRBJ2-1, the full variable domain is DSGVTQTPKHLITATGQRVTLRCSPRSGDLSVYWYQQSLDQGLQFLIQYYNGEERAKGNILERFSAQQFPDLHSELNLSSLELGDSALYFCASSPTSGGYNEQFFGPGTRLTVL.

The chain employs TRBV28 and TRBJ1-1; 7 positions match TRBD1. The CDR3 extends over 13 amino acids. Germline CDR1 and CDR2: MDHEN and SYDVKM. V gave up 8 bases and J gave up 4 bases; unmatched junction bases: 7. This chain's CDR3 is CASLEGAVTEAFF. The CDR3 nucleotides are TGTGCCAGCTTAGAGGGGGCTGTCACTGAAGCTTTCTTT.

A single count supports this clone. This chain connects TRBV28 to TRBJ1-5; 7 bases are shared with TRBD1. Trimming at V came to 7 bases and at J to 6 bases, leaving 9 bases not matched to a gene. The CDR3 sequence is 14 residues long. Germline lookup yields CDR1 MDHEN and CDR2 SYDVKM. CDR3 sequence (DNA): TGTGCCAGCACCATCCCAGGGGGGTTTCAGCCCCAGCATTTT. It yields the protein CASTIPGGFQPQHF.

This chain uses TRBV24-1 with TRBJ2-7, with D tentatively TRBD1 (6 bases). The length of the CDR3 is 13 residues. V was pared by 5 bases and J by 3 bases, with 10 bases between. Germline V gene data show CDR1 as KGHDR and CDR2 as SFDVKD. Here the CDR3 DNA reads TGTGCCACCAGTGTTACAGGGAGCTACGAGCAGTACTTC. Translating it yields CATSVTGSYEQYF.

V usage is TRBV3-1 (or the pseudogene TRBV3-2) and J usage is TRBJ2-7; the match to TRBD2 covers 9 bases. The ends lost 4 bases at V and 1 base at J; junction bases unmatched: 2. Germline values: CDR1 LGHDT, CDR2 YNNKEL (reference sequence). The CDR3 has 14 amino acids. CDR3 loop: CASSPSGRSYEQYF. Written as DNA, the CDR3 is TGTGCCAGCAGCCCAAGCGGGAGGTCCTACGAGCAGTACTTC.

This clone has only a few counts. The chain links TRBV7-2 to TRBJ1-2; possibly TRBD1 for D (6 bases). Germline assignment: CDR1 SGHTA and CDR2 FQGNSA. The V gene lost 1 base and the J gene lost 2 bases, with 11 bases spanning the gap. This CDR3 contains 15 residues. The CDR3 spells CASSLGGRGNYGYTF. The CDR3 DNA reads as TGTGCCAGCAGCTTAGGGGGCAGGGGAAACTATGGCTACACCTTC.

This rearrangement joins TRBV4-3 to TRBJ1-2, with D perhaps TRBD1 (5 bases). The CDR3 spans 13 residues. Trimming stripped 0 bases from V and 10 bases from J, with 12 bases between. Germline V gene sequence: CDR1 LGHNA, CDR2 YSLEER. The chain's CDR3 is CASSQDERGYYTF. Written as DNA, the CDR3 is TGCGCCAGCAGCCAAGATGAGCGGGGGTACTACACCTTC.

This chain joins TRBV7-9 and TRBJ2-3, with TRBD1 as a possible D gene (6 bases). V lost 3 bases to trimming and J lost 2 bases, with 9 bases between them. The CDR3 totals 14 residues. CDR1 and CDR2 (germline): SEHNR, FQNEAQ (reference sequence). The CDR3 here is CASSFEGDTDTQYF. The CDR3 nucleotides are TGTGCCAGCAGCTTCGAGGGGGACACAGATACGCAGTATTTT.

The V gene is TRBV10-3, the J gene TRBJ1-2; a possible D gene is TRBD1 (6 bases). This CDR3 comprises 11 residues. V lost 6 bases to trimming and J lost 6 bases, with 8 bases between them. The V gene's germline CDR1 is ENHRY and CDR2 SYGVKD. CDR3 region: CAISAGDGYTF. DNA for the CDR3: TGTGCCATCAGCGCAGGGGATGGCTACACCTTC.

The CDR3 region is CSGGPPYEQYF. CDR3 coding DNA: TGCAGTGGCGGGCCCCCCTACGAGCAGTACTTC. The V and J genes are TRBV20-1 and TRBJ2-7; TRBD2 is a possible D gene (5 bases). The germline CDR1 and CDR2 sequences are DFQATT and SNEGSKA (reference sequence). With 7 bases removed from V and 2 bases from J, the gap between germline ends came to 9 bases. The CDR3 has 11 residues.

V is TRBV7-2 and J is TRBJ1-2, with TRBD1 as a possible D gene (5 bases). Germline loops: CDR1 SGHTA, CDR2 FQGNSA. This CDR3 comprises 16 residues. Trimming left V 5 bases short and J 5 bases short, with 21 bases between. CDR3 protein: CASSQSRVHLGYGYTF. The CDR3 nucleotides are TGTGCCAGCAGCCAGAGCAGGGTACATTTGGGATATGGCTACACCTTC.

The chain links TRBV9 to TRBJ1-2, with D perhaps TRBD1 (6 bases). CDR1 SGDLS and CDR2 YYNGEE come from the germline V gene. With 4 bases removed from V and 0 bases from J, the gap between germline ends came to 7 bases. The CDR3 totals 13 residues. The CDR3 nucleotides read TGTGCCAGCAGCCAGGGGTCTAACTATGGCTACACCTTC. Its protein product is CASSQGSNYGYTF.

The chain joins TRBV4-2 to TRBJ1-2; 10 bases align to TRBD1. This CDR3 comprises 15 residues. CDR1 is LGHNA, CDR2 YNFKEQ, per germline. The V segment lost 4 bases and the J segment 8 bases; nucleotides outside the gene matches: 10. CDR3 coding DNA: TGTGCCAGCAGCCCCAAGACAGGGGGCGCGGACGGCTACACCTTC. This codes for CASSPKTGGADGYTF.